The source of this TCR beta chain is a study of CD8 T cells in Susac syndrome. The authors sequenced TCR beta from blood CD8+ and CD4+ T cells. The CD8+ and CD4+ T cells were isolated magnetically using a negative isolation approach, whereas the TEMRA cells were enriched by FACS. A word on this clonotype: At one end, the junction sequence differs from germline, possibly due to a read error.

The CDR3 sequence is 16 residues long. The V gene's germline CDR1 is KGHDR and CDR2 SFDVKD. When the RNA was reverse transcribed, random hexamers were used with an input of about 0.5 to 1 ug. A multiplex approach, immunoSEQ multiplex PCR, amplified TCR beta CDR3 across 54 Vbeta and 13 Jbeta. One entry per CDR3 protein results from TCRdb running MiXCR on the immunoSEQ multiplex PCR reads. The sample consists of about 190,000 distinct CDR3 sequences, 85% to 95% of them appearing once. The sequence came from a human donor in good health. The chain couples TRBV24-1 to TRBJ2-1, with 9 nucleotides matching TRBD1. Sequencing input: CD4+ T cells from PBMCs. The DNA for the CDR3 is TGTGCCACCAGTGATCCTACAGGGGGCTCCCACAATGAGCAGTTCTTC. Protein sequence: CATSDPTGGSHNEQFF.